One and the same sample provided the 17 T cell receptor beta chains below, sequenced in a study of cytomegalovirus exposure and HLA in healthy donors. 13 Jbeta primers and 60 Vbeta primers were used for the PCR. Assay: immunoSEQ multiplex PCR; the TCRdb copy retains only in-frame clones and omits some. The sample contains over 65,000 clones, approximately 82% of which appear only once. Sequenced sample: PBMCs. These receptor sequences come from a man between 35 and 55 years old in good health and CMV-seronegative.

This chain uses TRBV4-2 with TRBJ2-3; D gene uncertain. Per germline, CDR1 LGHNA and CDR2 YNFKEQ. The V and J ends lost 4 bases and 6 bases respectively, with 20 bases between them. The CDR3 contains 16 residues. CDR3 sequence: CASSPTSLVSMDTQYF. CDR3 nucleotides: TGTGCCAGCAGCCCAACCTCCCTAGTTTCGATGGATACGCAGTATTTT.

This clone was observed a handful of times. The gene calls are TRBV2 and TRBJ1-1; D is undetermined. With 4 bases removed from V and 2 bases from J, the gap between germline ends came to 8 bases. The CDR3 consists of 13 residues. Per the germline V gene, CDR1 is SNHLY and CDR2 is FYNNEI. The CDR3, as DNA: TGTGCCAGCAGTGGGCTGATAAACACTGAAGCTTTCTTT. Translating gives CASSGLINTEAFF.

The V gene is TRBV15, the J gene TRBJ1-6; 7 bases are a match to TRBD1. The J segment lost 3 bases and the V segment lost 8 bases, leaving 4 bases of the junction unmatched. Germline V gene data show CDR1 as LNHNV and CDR2 as YYDKDF (reference sequence). This CDR3 has 14 residues. The CDR3 loop reads CATRGTDYNSPLHF. As DNA, the CDR3 is TGTGCCACCCGTGGGACAGACTATAATTCACCCCTCCACTTT.

J is TRBJ1-5 and V is TRBV19; TRBD1 might be the D (6 bases). This CDR3 spans 15 amino acids. Germline lookup yields CDR1 LNHDA and CDR2 SQIVND (reference sequence). V lost 3 bases and J lost 2, with 11 bases in between. The CDR3 is CASSMVWGRNQPQHF. The CDR3 DNA follows: TGTGCCAGTAGTATGGTCTGGGGGCGCAATCAGCCCCAGCATTTT.

The chain has TRBV10-3 and TRBJ1-5, with D maybe TRBD1 (6 bases). Germline CDR1 ENHRY, CDR2 SYGVKD. CDR3 length: 16 residues. Between the trimmed V and J ends, which lost 3 bases and 5 bases, there was a span of 17 bases. This CDR3 is CAISDNGRTEDQPQHF. The DNA for the CDR3 is TGTGCCATCAGTGATAACGGACGGACAGAAGATCAGCCCCAGCATTTT.

The rearrangement uses TRBV28 and TRBJ1-5; no clear D gene. The CDR3 length is 14 residues. V dropped 6 bases and J dropped 0 bases, with 9 bases sitting between them. CDR1 and CDR2 from the germline V gene are MDHEN and SYDVKM. CDR3 nucleotides: TGTGCCAGCAGGTATCGGAGTAGCAATCAGCCCCAGCATTTT. Amino acids: CASRYRSSNQPQHF.

V and J are TRBV28 and TRBJ2-7; tentatively, D is TRBD1 (6 bases). The V and J ends lost 4 bases and 3 bases respectively, with 10 bases between them. The CDR3 length is 13 residues. Germline-derived CDR1 and CDR2 are MDHEN and SYDVKM. The CDR3 is CASSSGQSYEQYF. The DNA for the CDR3 is TGTGCCAGCAGTTCGGGACAAAGCTACGAGCAGTACTTC.

V is TRBV4-1 and J is TRBJ2-7; 10 bases line up with TRBD1. Per the germline V gene, CDR1 is MGHRA and CDR2 is YSYEKL. V dropped 6 bases and J dropped 5; count of bases not matched to a gene: 10. The CDR3 has 15 amino acids. CDR3 bases: TGCGCCAGCAGTAATACCCGGGACAGGGGCCACGAGCAGTACTTC. This encodes CASSNTRDRGHEQYF.

The rearrangement links TRBV11-2 to TRBJ2-5; TRBD2 aligns across 7 bases. The J call may be mistaken, given a closer DNA end match to TRBJ2-7. CDR1 is SGHAT and CDR2 is FQNNGV in the germline V gene. The CDR3 has 14 amino acids. The CDR3 sequence: CASSFKGGFHEQYF. CDR3 in DNA: TGTGCCAGCAGCTTCAAGGGAGGGTTCCACGAGCAGTACTTC.

This rearrangement joins TRBV7-2 to TRBJ1-1; D uncertain. This CDR3 region has 15 residues. V shed 2 bases and J shed 5 bases, with 15 bases lying between them. Germline CDR1 reads SGHTA; CDR2 reads FQGNSA. For the CDR3, the DNA is TGTGCCAGCAGCTTATGGCTAAGTGGAGGGACTGAAGCTTTCTTT. Amino acid sequence: CASSLWLSGGTEAFF.

The chain employs TRBV19 and TRBJ1-5, with TRBD1 matching over 7 bases. V trimming: 6 bases; J trimming: 6 bases; junction bases outside the gene matches: 11. CDR3 length: 15 amino acids. Germline V gene sequence: CDR1 LNHDA, CDR2 SQIVND (reference sequence). CDR3 in amino acids: CASRDRLIVSQPQHF. The CDR3 nucleotides are TGTGCCAGTAGGGACAGGTTGATTGTCAGTCAGCCCCAGCATTTT. Filled out from reference TRBV19 and TRBJ1-5, the complete variable domain reads DGGITQSPKYLFRKEGQNVTLSCEQNLNHDAMYWYRQDPGQGLRLIYYSQIVNDFQKGDIAEGYSVSREKKESFPLTVTSAQKNPTAFYLCASRDRLIVSQPQHFGDGTRLSIL.

The chain has TRBV10-3 and TRBJ1-1; 10 nucleotides match TRBD1. With V trimmed by 2 bases and J by 5 bases, 17 bases remained unmatched. The length of the CDR3 is 19 residues. Germline V gene data show CDR1 as ENHRY and CDR2 as SYGVKD. The CDR3 coding sequence is TGTGCCATCAGTGAGCCGACCTACAGAAGACAGGGGGCGGGGACTGAAGCTTTCTTT. Its protein is CAISEPTYRRQGAGTEAFF.

The J gene is TRBJ1-4, the V gene TRBV6-5; no definite D call. V was trimmed by 8 bases and J by 4 bases, leaving 11 bases between them. This CDR3 spans 13 amino acids. Germline CDR1 and CDR2: MNHEY and SVGAGI. The CDR3 sequence: CASWGGSNEKLFF. CDR3 coding DNA: TGTGCCAGCTGGGGTGGGAGTAATGAAAAACTGTTTTTT.

V and J are TRBV5-4 and TRBJ2-5; 9 bases map to TRBD2. This CDR3 is built from 16 residues. The V gene end was trimmed by 1 base and the J gene end by 0 bases; junction bases not matched to a gene: 4. Germline V gene sequence: CDR1 SGHNT, CDR2 YYREEE (reference sequence). CDR3: CASSLKGLANQETQYF. DNA of the CDR3: TGTGCCAGCAGCTTGAAAGGACTAGCGAACCAAGAGACCCAGTACTTC.

In this sample, this clone turned up a few times. The chain couples TRBV6-1 to TRBJ1-1; 8 bases are shared with TRBD1. Germline lookup yields CDR1 MNHNS and CDR2 SASEGT. J was trimmed by 10 bases and V by 6 bases; bases with no gene match: 10. The CDR3 contains 13 residues. Here the CDR3 reads CASSQGRQGRAFF. CDR3 bases: TGTGCCAGCAGCCAAGGTCGACAGGGGAGAGCTTTCTTT.

The rearrangement joins TRBV15 to TRBJ2-1; 9 bases line up with TRBD2. CDR1 and CDR2 (germline): LNHNV, YYDKDF (reference sequence). The CDR3 contains 12 residues. Germline trimming cut 4 bases from V and 15 bases from J; bases unmatched to any gene: 7. The CDR3 sequence is CATSNVAGDLFF. For the CDR3, the DNA is TGTGCCACCAGCAATGTAGCGGGAGATCTGTTCTTC.

The V gene is TRBV20-1, the J gene TRBJ1-5; maybe TRBD1 (6 bases). CDR1 and CDR2 from the germline V gene are DFQATT and SNEGSKA (reference sequence). The CDR3 loop spans 11 amino acids. The V gene lost 7 bases and the J gene lost 11 bases, with 15 bases spanning the gap. CDR3 sequence: CSVTTGWAQHF. The DNA of the CDR3 is TGCAGTGTTACAACAGGGTGGGCCCAGCATTTT.